A selection of T cell receptor beta chains follows, all from one sample in a study of blood T cells in healthy people across ages. TCRdb processed the 5' RACE reads anew with MiXCR; each CDR3 protein has one entry. The sample has approximately 680,000 distinct CDR3 sequences, 32% seen once. The sample comprised blood. The receptor set was obtained from an elderly woman in good health. Each CDR3 is given with its conserved first and last residue.

V: TRBV20-1
J: TRBJ1-4
CDR3: CSAYTGGEKLFF

V: TRBV19
J: TRBJ2-1
CDR3: CASSIGGNEQFF

V: TRBV7-2
J: TRBJ2-3
CDR3: CASSLRTSGGPTDTQYF

V: TRBV9
J: TRBJ1-1
CDR3: CTSSPRQGMNTEAFF

V: TRBV30
J: TRBJ2-7
CDR3: CAWSVGSGNYYEQYF

V: TRBV5-1
J: TRBJ2-6
CDR3: CASSLARLGANVLTF

V: TRBV6-2/TRBV6-3
J: TRBJ1-4
CDR3: CASSWAGGNEKLFF

V: TRBV7-9
J: TRBJ1-2
CDR3: CASSARASGVYGYTF

V: TRBV9
J: TRBJ2-7
CDR3: CASSVAAGTYEQYF

V: TRBV12-3/TRBV12-4
J: TRBJ1-1
CDR3: CASRLQGGRNTEAFF

V: TRBV27
J: TRBJ2-2
CDR3: CASSDRVGTGELFF

V: TRBV5-1
J: TRBJ2-7
CDR3: CASSFGTSGGEQYF

V: TRBV29-1
J: TRBJ2-1
CDR3: CSALLIYNEQFF

V: TRBV3-1
J: TRBJ1-1
CDR3: CASSRNSWDTEAFF

V: TRBV28
J: TRBJ2-7
CDR3: CASSPGLISYEQYF

V: TRBV28
J: TRBJ1-5
CDR3: CASSSQGASQPQHF

V: TRBV5-1
J: TRBJ1-1
CDR3: CASSLGTVSANTEAFF

V: TRBV4-1
J: TRBJ1-2
CDR3: CASSQDQGGANYGYTF

V: TRBV9
J: TRBJ1-5
CDR3: CASSETGLEPQHF

V: TRBV4-2
J: TRBJ1-2
CDR3: CASSQGGTDGYTF

V: TRBV20-1
J: TRBJ1-4
CDR3: CSASGDRPNEKLFF

V: TRBV9
J: TRBJ2-1
CDR3: CASSVSGTSNDEQFF

V: TRBV20-1
J: TRBJ2-6
CDR3: CSARVYNTGANVLTF

V: TRBV18
J: TRBJ2-1
CDR3: CAGSPRLYNEQCF

V: TRBV12-3/TRBV12-4
J: TRBJ2-1
CDR3: CASSLARQNEQFF

V: TRBV15
J: TRBJ2-1
CDR3: CATSYSGGSYEQFF

V: TRBV12-3/TRBV12-4
J: TRBJ2-5
CDR3: CASSLGGPLETQYF

V: TRBV5-1
J: TRBJ2-3
CDR3: CASSLGPSGGAVTDTQYF

V: TRBV5-6
J: TRBJ1-3
CDR3: CASSFRDRISGNTIYF

V: TRBV7-6
J: TRBJ1-4
CDR3: CASSANPGEKLFF

V: TRBV6-6
J: TRBJ1-6
CDR3: CASSYLSPLHF

V: TRBV19
J: TRBJ2-3
CDR3: CASCWTSTDTQYF

V: TRBV7-9
J: TRBJ2-7
CDR3: CASSLTGGQSYEQYF

V: TRBV6-1
J: TRBJ2-1
CDR3: CASRAASYNEQFF

V: TRBV5-1
J: TRBJ2-7
CDR3: CASRLAGGTLSSYEQYF

V: TRBV5-1
J: TRBJ1-1
CDR3: CASSPRGRNTEAFF

V: TRBV7-8
J: TRBJ2-7
CDR3: CASSLTLSGARYEQYF

V: TRBV6-2/TRBV6-3
J: TRBJ1-5
CDR3: CASRGAVSGQPQHF

V: TRBV20-1
J: TRBJ2-3
CDR3: CSAKTSRGTDTQYF

V: TRBV30
J: TRBJ1-5
CDR3: CAWNTQGESGQPQHF

V: TRBV7-3
J: TRBJ2-4
CDR3: CASSPGGTGKNIQYF

V: TRBV25-1
J: NA
CDR3: CASSLSGHSYEQYF

V: TRBV14
J: TRBJ2-7
CDR3: CASSHTTYEQYF

V: TRBV5-1
J: TRBJ1-5
CDR3: CASSLEVRGNQPQHF

V: TRBV9
J: TRBJ2-3
CDR3: CASSAAPFPPGLTGGRTDTQYF

V: TRBV5-1
J: TRBJ2-3
CDR3: CASSLYGRSGTDTQYF

V: TRBV5-1
J: TRBJ2-2
CDR3: CASSPWTGGTNTGELFF

V: TRBV19
J: TRBJ2-7
CDR3: CASSITSGSSYEQYF

V: TRBV7-9
J: TRBJ1-5
CDR3: CASSSTGGRKPHQPQHF

V: TRBV5-1
J: TRBJ2-7
CDR3: CASSLLRVLSYEQYF